A single sample is the source of the 6 T cell receptor beta chains below, sequenced in a study of shared clonotypes between healthy human individuals (dated by TCRdb to 2018 to 2021). The method was the immunoSEQ multiplex PCR assay. TCRdb provides this immuneACCESS table in a form limited to in-frame rearrangements. Some clones are lacking; in checked studies, under half of them reflect an unresolved V gene, and why the rest are absent is not known. The sample contains around 700,000 clones, about 80% of them found a single time. The ten largest make up 1.5% to 2% of the sample. The source material was memory CD4+ T cells sorted from blood. The cell subset or site label of this sample denotes: CD45RA-negative fraction. The receptors originated from a woman aged 25 to 39 in good health.

The chain recombines TRBV5-1 with TRBJ2-3; D remains unclear. This CDR3 is built from 14 residues. Germline CDR1 and CDR2: SGHRS and YFSETQ. V was trimmed by 0 bases and J by 4 bases, leaving 9 bases between them. The CDR3 DNA reads TGCGCCAGCAGCTTGGAGGGTGCAGCAGATACGCAGTATTTT. Protein product: CASSLEGAADTQYF.

CDR3 amino acids: CASSEGGTRGQPQHF. CDR3 coding DNA: TGTGCCAGCAGTGAGGGAGGGACGAGGGGTCAGCCCCAGCATTTT. The rearrangement links TRBV2 to TRBJ1-5; D possibly corresponds to TRBD1 (5 bases). Germline-derived CDR1 and CDR2 are SNHLY and FYNNEI. CDR3 size: 15 residues. V was trimmed by 3 bases and J by 6 bases, leaving 15 bases between them.

The rearrangement uses TRBV19 and TRBJ2-7; 9 nucleotides agree with TRBD1. This CDR3 contains 15 residues. Per germline, CDR1 LNHDA and CDR2 SQIVND (reference sequence). J lost 2 bases, V lost 3 bases, and 5 bases had no gene match. CDR3 in amino acids: CASSITGTGPYEQYF. CDR3 nucleotides: TGTGCCAGTAGTATTACCGGGACAGGGCCCTACGAGCAGTACTTC.

V is TRBV9 and J is TRBJ2-3, with D maybe TRBD2 (6 bases). The CDR3 length is 16 residues. Trimming shortened V by 4 bases and J by 2 bases, and 17 bases separated the two germline ends. The germline V gene has CDR1 SGDLS and CDR2 YYNGEE. CDR3 residues: CASSPTLSGVTDTQYF. The CDR3 nucleotides are TGTGCCAGCAGCCCGACCCTTAGCGGAGTCACAGATACGCAGTATTTT.

The V gene is TRBV5-1, the J gene TRBJ2-3; 8 nucleotides align to TRBD1. CDR1 and CDR2 (germline): SGHRS, YFSETQ. The CDR3 contains 15 residues. The junction had 4 bases not matched to a gene; V was cut back by 4 bases and J by 0 bases. The CDR3 sequence is CASSDTGGSTDTQYF. The CDR3 DNA reads as TGCGCCAGCAGCGATACAGGGGGTAGCACAGATACGCAGTATTTT.

The V gene is TRBV6-6, the J gene TRBJ2-5, with D perhaps matching TRBD1 (6 bases). V was clipped by 2 bases and J by 5 bases, with 12 bases between them. CDR3 size: 14 residues. Germline V lookup: CDR1 MNHNY, CDR2 SVGAGI (reference sequence). The CDR3 DNA follows: TGTGCCAGCAGTTACCAACAGGGTGGGGAGACCCAGTACTTC. Amino acids: CASSYQQGGETQYF.